Following are 28 T cell receptor beta chains from one sample sequenced in a study of T-cell memory formation after mild COVID-19. Each CDR3 protein gets one entry after TCRdb re-called the 5' RACE reads with MiXCR. Altogether 350,000 to 500,000 distinct CDR3 sequences are present, more than 15% being singletons, with the ten largest covering roughly 21%. The sequencing sample was made of PBMCs or a T cell subset sorted from them (not recorded which). The source of these receptors is a man between 18 and 29 years old who had mild COVID-19 (a few samples of this study predate the infection). Cell type and time point are not known.

There are a few counts of this clonotype. The chain employs TRBV7-6 and TRBJ2-3; 12 nucleotides align to TRBD2. The CDR3 runs 16 residues. V shed 1 base, J shed 5 bases, and the junction held 4 bases outside the gene matches. CDR1 and CDR2 (germline): SGHVS, FNYEAQ. CDR3 nucleotides: TGTGCCAGCAGCTTAGGACTAGCGGGGGTCGTAGATACGCAGTATTTT. This encodes CASSLGLAGVVDTQYF.

Notes on this clonotype: No conserved phenylalanine or tryptophan is present at the end of the CDR3, so a read error is the likely explanation. V is TRBV6-1 and J is TRBJ2-5; possibly TRBD2 for D (6 bases). The CDR3 spans 13 residues. With 7 bases removed from V and 7 bases from J, the gap between germline ends came to 16 bases. Germline CDR1 is MNHNS and CDR2 is SASEGT. The CDR3 DNA follows: TGTGCCAGCATCCTTGGGGGGAAGGGGACCCAGTACTTA. Its protein is CASILGGKGTQYL.

This chain joins TRBV4-3 and TRBJ1-1; D unresolved. The V and J ends lost 0 bases and 0 bases respectively, with 11 bases between them. Germline V lookup: CDR1 LGHNA, CDR2 YSLEER. The CDR3 is 16 amino acids. For the CDR3, the DNA is TGCGCCAGCAGCCAAGATAGAGGTTACATGAACACTGAAGCTTTCTTT. Translation: CASSQDRGYMNTEAFF.

This clonotype has a handful of counts. The chain has TRBV7-9 and TRBJ2-3; weak D call: TRBD1 (6 bases). The CDR3 has 16 amino acids. With 2 bases removed from V and 2 bases from J, the gap between germline ends came to 14 bases. The germline gives CDR1 SEHNR, CDR2 FQNEAQ (reference sequence). The DNA of the CDR3 is TGTGCCAGCAGCTTAACTAAGACAGGCACCACAGATACGCAGTATTTT. Amino acids: CASSLTKTGTTDTQYF.

This chain uses TRBV10-3 with TRBJ1-2; possible D gene TRBD1, 6 bases. Trimming cost V 0 bases and J 3 bases, with 8 bases left between them. Germline assignment: CDR1 ENHRY and CDR2 SYGVKD. The CDR3 has 14 amino acids. CDR3 coding DNA: TGTGCCATCAGTGAGTCGGACAGCTACTATGGCTACACCTTC. Translation gives CAISESDSYYGYTF.

V and J are TRBV12-3 or TRBV12-4 and TRBJ2-2, with D tentatively TRBD1 (6 bases). This CDR3 has 15 amino acids. V lost 6 bases, J lost 4 bases, and 15 bases lay in between. The CDR3 reads CASRGQRAVTGELFF. The DNA of the CDR3 is TGTGCCAGCAGAGGACAGAGGGCTGTCACCGGGGAGCTGTTTTTT.

The chain carries TRBV14 and TRBJ2-4, with TRBD1 identical over 7 bases. Losses at the gene ends were 1 base for V and 8 bases for J; bases not matched to a gene: 5. This CDR3 is built from 14 residues. CDR1 SGHDN and CDR2 FVKESK come from the germline V gene. The CDR3 spells CASSQGHDRDIQYF. The DNA for the CDR3 is TGTGCCAGCAGCCAAGGACACGACAGGGACATTCAGTACTTC.

There are a few counts of this clonotype. The chain uses TRBV5-1 and TRBJ2-7, with a possible D match to TRBD1 (6 bases). The germline V and J ends were trimmed by 4 bases and 5 bases, with 19 bases remaining between them. CDR3 size: 15 residues. Looked up from germline, CDR1 is SGHRS and CDR2 is YFSETQ. The CDR3 DNA is TGCGCCAGCAGCACGGGGACAACCTCACCGGACGAGCAGTACTTC. As protein: CASSTGTTSPDEQYF.

J is TRBJ2-2 and V is TRBV5-1; D gene uncertain. There are 16 residues in the CDR3. CDR1 SGHRS and CDR2 YFSETQ come from the germline V gene. V lost 1 base, J lost 3 bases, and 13 bases lay in between. The chain's CDR3 is CASSLMAATDTGELFF. CDR3 DNA sequence: TGCGCCAGCAGCTTGATGGCGGCGACTGACACCGGGGAGCTGTTTTTT.

V is TRBV6-2 or TRBV6-3 and J is TRBJ1-1; 8 nucleotides agree with TRBD1. The CDR3 is made up of 17 amino acids. Trimming cost V 4 bases and J 0 bases; bases outside gene matches: 10. Germline V gives CDR1 MNHEY, CDR2 SVGEGT. CDR3 coding DNA: TGTGCCAGCAGTTTCCCCCGGACAGGGCCTATGAACACTGAAGCTTTCTTT. Its protein is CASSFPRTGPMNTEAFF.

The chain carries TRBV9 and TRBJ2-7; TRBD1 aligns across 7 bases. CDR1 and CDR2 (germline): SGDLS, YYNGEE. Germline trimming cut 3 bases from V and 7 bases from J; bases unmatched to any gene: 13. This CDR3 contains 15 residues. CDR3 in DNA: TGTGCCAGCAGCGAGACAGGGACAGATACGAGGGAGCAGTACTTC. It codes for CASSETGTDTREQYF.

The chain carries TRBV5-1 and TRBJ1-5; tentatively, D is TRBD1 (6 bases). This CDR3 is built from 14 residues. V was shortened by 2 bases and J by 6 bases, with 12 bases between the two germline ends. Germline assignment: CDR1 SGHRS and CDR2 YFSETQ. This CDR3 reads CASSFSGEGQPQHF. CDR3 bases: TGCGCCAGCAGCTTTTCAGGGGAGGGTCAGCCCCAGCATTTT.

The chain uses TRBV5-5 and TRBJ2-4, with 11 bases fitting TRBD1. CDR1 is SGHKS, CDR2 YYEKEE, per germline (reference sequence). The trim removed 0 bases at V and 0 bases at J, leaving 2 bases unmatched. The length of the CDR3 is 17 residues. CDR3 amino acids: CASSLAGTGGAKNIQYF. For the CDR3, the DNA is TGTGCCAGCAGCTTGGCCGGGACAGGGGGAGCCAAAAACATTCAGTACTTC.

This clonotype has a count of ten or more. The chain is built from TRBV29-1 and TRBJ2-3; D call uncertain. Germline loops: CDR1 SQVTM, CDR2 ANQGSEA. V was clipped by 4 bases and J by 3 bases, with 5 bases between them. CDR3 length equals 11 residues. The CDR3 loop reads CSVAETDTQYF. DNA for the CDR3: TGCAGCGTTGCGGAAACAGATACGCAGTATTTT.

This clonotype came up a few times. The chain carries TRBV9 and TRBJ1-1; no firm D call. V lost 4 bases to trimming and J lost 2 bases, with 15 bases between them. Germline values: CDR1 SGDLS, CDR2 YYNGEE. The CDR3 is 15 amino acids. Here the CDR3 reads CASSSTPTVNTEAFF. Here the CDR3 DNA reads TGTGCCAGCAGCTCTACCCCTACAGTAAACACTGAAGCTTTCTTT.

V and J are TRBV5-1 and TRBJ1-1; 7 bases are shared with TRBD1. Germline CDR1 SGHRS, CDR2 YFSETQ. Losses at the gene ends were 4 bases for V and 6 bases for J; bases not matched to a gene: 9. This CDR3 is built from 14 residues. For the CDR3, the DNA is TGCGCCAGCAGCCCATGGCAGGGGGAGGCTGAAGCTTTCTTT. Its translation is CASSPWQGEAEAFF.

The rearrangement links TRBV5-1 to TRBJ1-4; D is possibly TRBD1 (5 bases). Trimming left V 4 bases short and J 0 bases short, with 7 bases between. The germline V gene has CDR1 SGHRS and CDR2 YFSETQ. This CDR3 comprises 14 residues. In DNA form, the CDR3 reads TGCGCCAGCAGCGGGGGAGCAACTAATGAAAAACTGTTTTTT. Its translation: CASSGGATNEKLFF.

This clonotype was recorded at least ten times. V is TRBV12-3 or TRBV12-4 and J is TRBJ1-2; TRBD1 matches at 7 bases. The CDR3 is made up of 13 amino acids. J was trimmed by 2 bases and V by 6 bases; bases with no gene match: 3. The CDR3 region has the DNA TGTGCCAGCAGCTCGGGACAGAACTATGGCTACACCTTC. This encodes CASSSGQNYGYTF.

The chain uses TRBV30 and TRBJ1-1; 7 nucleotides align to TRBD1. In germline, CDR1 is GTSNPN, CDR2 SVGIG (reference sequence). The CDR3 contains 15 residues. Germline trimming cut 5 bases from V and 6 bases from J; bases unmatched to any gene: 15. The CDR3 loop reads CAWVGPRGKRAEAFF. In DNA form, the CDR3 reads TGTGCCTGGGTCGGCCCCAGGGGGAAGCGGGCTGAAGCTTTCTTT.

This clonotype has just a few counts. The V gene is TRBV5-1, the J gene TRBJ2-3; D remains unclear. Germline assignment: CDR1 SGHRS and CDR2 YFSETQ. This CDR3 spans 15 amino acids. V lost 4 bases, J lost 0 bases, and 12 bases lay in between. The CDR3 protein is CASSVIDWSTDTQYF. For the CDR3, the DNA is TGCGCCAGCAGCGTGATTGACTGGAGCACAGATACGCAGTATTTT.

V is TRBV24-1 and J is TRBJ2-3; D is unclear. CDR1 is KGHDR and CDR2 is SFDVKD in the germline V gene. The CDR3 sequence is 14 residues long. Trimming removed 1 base at V and 6 bases at J, with 10 bases between. The CDR3 loop is CATSDFGEADTQYF. For the CDR3, the DNA is TGTGCCACCAGTGATTTTGGGGAAGCGGATACGCAGTATTTT.

In its sample, this clonotype was seen a few times. CDR3 residues: CASSLSFGDWGRQFF. The CDR3 nucleotides read TGTGCCAGCAGTTTATCGTTTGGGGACTGGGGGAGGCAGTTCTTC. This chain joins TRBV27 and TRBJ2-1, with a tentative D call TRBD2 (6 bases). V was cut by 0 bases and J by 12 bases, with 18 bases left in between. Germline V lookup: CDR1 MNHEY, CDR2 SMNVEV (reference sequence). The CDR3 length is 15 residues.

This sequence joins TRBV5-4 and TRBJ2-7, with D perhaps matching TRBD1 (6 bases). V was shortened by 4 bases and J by 4 bases, with 15 bases between the two germline ends. This CDR3 spans 14 amino acids. In germline, CDR1 is SGHNT, CDR2 YYREEE (reference sequence). CDR3 DNA sequence: TGTGCCAGCAGCCCGGGGTCAGGGGCTTACGAGCAGTACTTC. Its translation: CASSPGSGAYEQYF. The full variable domain, in which reference TRBV5-4 and TRBJ2-7 provide the parts outside the CDR3, is ETGVTQSPTHLIKTRGQQVTLRCSSQSGHNTVSWYQQALGQGPQFIFQYYREEENGRGNFPPRFSGLQFPNYSSELNVNALELDDSALYLCASSPGSGAYEQYFGPGTRLTVT.

The chain combines TRBV6-2 or TRBV6-3 with TRBJ1-6; D is unresolved. V lost 6 bases, J lost 10 bases, and 10 bases lay in between. This CDR3 has 12 amino acids. In germline, CDR1 is MNHEY, CDR2 SVGEGT. The CDR3 nucleotides read TGTGCCAGCAGGAGGTACGAGTCACCCCTCCACTTT. Amino acids: CASRRYESPLHF.

The V call is TRBV4-1, the J call TRBJ1-5, with a tentative D call TRBD1 (6 bases). Per germline, CDR1 MGHRA and CDR2 YSYEKL. The CDR3 loop spans 14 amino acids. V gave up 4 bases and J gave up 4 bases, with 11 bases separating them. In nucleotides, the CDR3 is TGCGCCAGCAGCCGGACAGCTGATAATCAGCCCCAGCATTTT. Translated: CASSRTADNQPQHF.

This chain joins TRBV7-8 and TRBJ1-5, with a possible D match to TRBD1 (5 bases). Germline lookup yields CDR1 SGHVS and CDR2 FQNEAQ. Trimming pared 5 bases from V and 7 bases from J, leaving 15 bases between. The CDR3 is 14 residues long. The CDR3 coding sequence is TGTGCCAGCAGCCCAGGGCGGCAGGGCCAGCCCCAGCATTTT. Translated, it gives CASSPGRQGQPQHF.

This chain uses TRBV5-5 with TRBJ1-3, with no clear D. V was cut by 2 bases and J by 0 bases, with 9 bases left in between. CDR3 size: 15 residues. Per the germline V gene, CDR1 is SGHKS and CDR2 is YYEKEE (reference sequence). The CDR3 reads CASSLGESSGNTIYF. The CDR3 DNA sequence: TGTGCCAGCAGCTTAGGAGAATCCTCTGGAAACACCATATATTTT.

The CDR3 coding sequence is TGTGCCAGCATTCCGGGCTCGGGGGGGCCGCGGGAGACCCAGTACTTC. Translating it yields CASIPGSGGPRETQYF. The chain links TRBV28 to TRBJ2-5; TRBD2 aligns across 8 bases. Germline V lookup: CDR1 MDHEN, CDR2 SYDVKM. The CDR3 is made up of 16 amino acids. Trimming removed 7 bases from V and 5 bases from J; junction bases left unmatched: 15. Full variable domain (remainder filled in from reference TRBV28 and TRBJ2-5): DVKVTQSSRYLVKRTGEKVFLECVQDMDHENMFWYRQDPGLGLRLIYFSYDVKMKEKGDIPEGYSVSREKKERFSLILESASTNQTSMYLCASIPGSGGPRETQYFGPGTRLLVL.